This entry concerns a single T cell receptor beta chain. This sample was included in a study of CD8+ T cells in alopecia areata. The germline CDR1 and CDR2 sequences are MGHRA and YSYEKL. J was trimmed by 1 base and V by 2 bases; bases with no gene match: 5. CDR3 length: 16 amino acids. Individuals with alopecia areata gave both lesional scalp punch biopsies and peripheral blood for collection. Following extraction, RNA underwent reverse transcription to cDNA, which served as the sequencing template. TCRdb's copy holds only in-frame clones and misses some; the assay was immunoSEQ multiplex PCR. The repertoire includes under 250,000 clones, around 62% of them detected once, and around 0.44% sits in the top ten.

The clonotype originates from a human donor with alopecia areata. This sample comprised CD4+ T cells sorted from blood, obtained at week 0. The chain recombines TRBV4-1 with TRBJ1-5; TRBD1 matches 7 bases. CDR3 sequence (DNA): TGCGCCAGCAGCCAATTACCGGGACAGAGCAATCAGCCCCAGCATTTT. Translating it yields CASSQLPGQSNQPQHF.